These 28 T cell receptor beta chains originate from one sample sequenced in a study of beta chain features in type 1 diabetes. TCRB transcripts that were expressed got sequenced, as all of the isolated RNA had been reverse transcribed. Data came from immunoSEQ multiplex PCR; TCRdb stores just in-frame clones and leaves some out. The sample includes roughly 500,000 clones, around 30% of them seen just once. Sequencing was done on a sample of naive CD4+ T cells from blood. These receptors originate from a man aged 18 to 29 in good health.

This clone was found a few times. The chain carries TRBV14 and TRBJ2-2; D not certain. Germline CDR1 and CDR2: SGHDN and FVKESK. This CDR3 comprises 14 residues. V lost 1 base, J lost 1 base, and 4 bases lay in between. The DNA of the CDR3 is TGTGCCAGCAGCCAAGCAGGGAACACCGGGGAGCTGTTTTTT. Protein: CASSQAGNTGELFF. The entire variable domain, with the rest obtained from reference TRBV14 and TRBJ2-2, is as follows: EAGVTQFPSHSVIEKGQTVTLRCDPISGHDNLYWYRRVMGKEIKFLLHFVKESKQDESGMPNNRFLAERTGGTYSTLKVQPAELEDSGVYFCASSQAGNTGELFFGEGSRLTVL.

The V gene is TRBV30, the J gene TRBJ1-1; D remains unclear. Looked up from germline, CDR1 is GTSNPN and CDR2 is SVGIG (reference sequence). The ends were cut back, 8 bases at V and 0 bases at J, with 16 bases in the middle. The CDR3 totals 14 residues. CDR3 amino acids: CAHSGGKLNTEAFF. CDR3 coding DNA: TGTGCCCATAGCGGCGGCAAATTGAACACTGAAGCTTTCTTT.

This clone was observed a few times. In DNA form, the CDR3 reads TGTGCCAGCAGGAAGGCAGGGGGCGGTGAAAAACTGTTTTTT. This translates into CASRKAGGGEKLFF. V is TRBV7-6 and J is TRBJ1-4; TRBD1 agrees at 8 bases. V trimming: 6 bases; J trimming: 7 bases; junction bases outside the gene matches: 7. Germline V gives CDR1 SGHVS, CDR2 FNYEAQ. CDR3 length: 14 amino acids.

The CDR3 loop is CAWSEAGRYEQYF. The CDR3, as DNA: TGTGCCTGGAGTGAGGCAGGACGCTACGAGCAGTACTTC. The rearrangement links TRBV30 to TRBJ2-7; unclear D gene. With 1 base removed from V and 3 bases from J, the gap between germline ends came to 10 bases. Germline V gene lookup returns CDR1 GTSNPN and CDR2 SVGIG (reference sequence). This CDR3 has 13 residues.

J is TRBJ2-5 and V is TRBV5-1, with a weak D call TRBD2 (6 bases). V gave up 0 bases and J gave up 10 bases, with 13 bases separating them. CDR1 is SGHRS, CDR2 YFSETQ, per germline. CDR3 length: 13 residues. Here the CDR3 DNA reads TGCGCCAGCAGCTTGGGATCGGGAGAAATCCAGTACTTC. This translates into CASSLGSGEIQYF.

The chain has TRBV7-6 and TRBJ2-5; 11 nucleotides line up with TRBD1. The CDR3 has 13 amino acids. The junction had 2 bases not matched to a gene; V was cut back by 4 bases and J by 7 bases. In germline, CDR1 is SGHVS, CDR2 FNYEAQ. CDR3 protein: CASSWGQGGTQYF. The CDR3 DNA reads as TGTGCCAGCAGCTGGGGACAGGGGGGGACCCAGTACTTC.

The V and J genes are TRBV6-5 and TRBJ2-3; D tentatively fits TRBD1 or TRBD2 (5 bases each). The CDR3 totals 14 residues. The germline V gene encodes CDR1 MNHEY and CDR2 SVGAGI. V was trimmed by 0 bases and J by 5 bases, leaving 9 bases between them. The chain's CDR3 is CASSYSDGGDTQYF. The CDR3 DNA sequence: TGTGCCAGCAGTTACTCCGATGGGGGAGATACGCAGTATTTT.

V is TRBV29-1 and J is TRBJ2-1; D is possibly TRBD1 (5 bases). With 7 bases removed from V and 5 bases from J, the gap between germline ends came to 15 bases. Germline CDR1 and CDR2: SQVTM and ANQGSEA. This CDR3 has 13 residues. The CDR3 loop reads CSGAVTADNEQFF. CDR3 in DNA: TGCAGCGGTGCCGTGACAGCCGACAATGAGCAGTTCTTC.

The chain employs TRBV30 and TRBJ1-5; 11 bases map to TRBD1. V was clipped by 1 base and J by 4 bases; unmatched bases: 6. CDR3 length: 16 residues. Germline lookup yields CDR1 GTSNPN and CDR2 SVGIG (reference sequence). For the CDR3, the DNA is TGTGCCTGGAGTGCGCAGGACAGGGGGCTTAATCAGCCCCAGCATTTT. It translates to CAWSAQDRGLNQPQHF.

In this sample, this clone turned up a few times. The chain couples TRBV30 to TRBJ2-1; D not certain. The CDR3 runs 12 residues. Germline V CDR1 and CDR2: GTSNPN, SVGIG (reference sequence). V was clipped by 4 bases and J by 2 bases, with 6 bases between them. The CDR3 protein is CAWTATYNEQFF. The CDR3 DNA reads TGTGCCTGGACAGCCACCTACAATGAGCAGTTCTTC.

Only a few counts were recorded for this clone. The CDR3 protein is CASSSTGTPAYEQYF. In DNA form, the CDR3 reads TGTGCCAGCAGCTCGACCGGGACCCCCGCCTACGAGCAGTACTTC. The chain links TRBV7-9 to TRBJ2-7; D assignment may be TRBD1 or TRBD2 (5 bases each). V shed 4 bases and J shed 2 bases, with 15 bases lying between them. This CDR3 comprises 15 residues. Looked up from germline, CDR1 is SEHNR and CDR2 is FQNEAQ (reference sequence).

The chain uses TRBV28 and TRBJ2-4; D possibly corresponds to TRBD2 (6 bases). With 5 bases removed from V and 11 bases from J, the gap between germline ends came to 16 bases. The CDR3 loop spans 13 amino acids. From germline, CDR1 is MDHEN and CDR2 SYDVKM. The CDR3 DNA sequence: TGTGCCAGCAGTGGGACTGGGACCCCCTTTCAGTACTTC. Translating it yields CASSGTGTPFQYF. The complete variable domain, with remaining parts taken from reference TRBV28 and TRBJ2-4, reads DVKVTQSSRYLVKRTGEKVFLECVQDMDHENMFWYRQDPGLGLRLIYFSYDVKMKEKGDIPEGYSVSREKKERFSLILESASTNQTSMYLCASSGTGTPFQYFGAGTRLSVL.

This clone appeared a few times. The CDR3 region has the DNA TGTGCCAGCAGCTTAGCCGCGGGGGGAGATACGCAGTATTTT. It encodes CASSLAAGGDTQYF. The rearrangement links TRBV7-9 to TRBJ2-3; TRBD2 agrees at 8 bases. Trimming took 0 bases from V and 5 from J; bases not matched to a gene: 1. There are 14 residues in the CDR3. Germline V gene lookup returns CDR1 SEHNR and CDR2 FQNEAQ (reference sequence).

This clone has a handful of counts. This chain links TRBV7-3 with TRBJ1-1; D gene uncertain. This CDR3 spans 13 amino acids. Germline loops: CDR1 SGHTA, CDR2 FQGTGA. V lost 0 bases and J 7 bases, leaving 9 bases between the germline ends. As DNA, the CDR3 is TGTGCCAGCAGCTTAACCCATCGGGGTGAAGCTTTCTTT. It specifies CASSLTHRGEAFF.

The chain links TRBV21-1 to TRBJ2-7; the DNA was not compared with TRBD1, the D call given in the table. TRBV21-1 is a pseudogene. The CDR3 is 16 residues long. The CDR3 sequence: CASREEQGLALSEQYF. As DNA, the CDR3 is TGTGCCAGCAGGGAAGAACAGGGGCTAGCGCTAAGCGAGCAGTACTTC.

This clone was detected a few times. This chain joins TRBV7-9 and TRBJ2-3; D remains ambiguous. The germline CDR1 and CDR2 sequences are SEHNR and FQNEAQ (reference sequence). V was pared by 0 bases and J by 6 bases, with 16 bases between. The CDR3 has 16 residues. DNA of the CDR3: TGTGCCAGCAGCTTAGCGTGGGCACGATCAGAGGATACGCAGTATTTT. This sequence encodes CASSLAWARSEDTQYF.

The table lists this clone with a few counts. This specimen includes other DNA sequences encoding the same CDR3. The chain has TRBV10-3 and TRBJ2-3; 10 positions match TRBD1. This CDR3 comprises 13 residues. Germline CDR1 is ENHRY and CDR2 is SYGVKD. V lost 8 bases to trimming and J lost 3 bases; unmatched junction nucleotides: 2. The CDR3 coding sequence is TGTGCCATCCTGGGACAGGGGACAGATACGCAGTATTTT. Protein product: CAILGQGTDTQYF.

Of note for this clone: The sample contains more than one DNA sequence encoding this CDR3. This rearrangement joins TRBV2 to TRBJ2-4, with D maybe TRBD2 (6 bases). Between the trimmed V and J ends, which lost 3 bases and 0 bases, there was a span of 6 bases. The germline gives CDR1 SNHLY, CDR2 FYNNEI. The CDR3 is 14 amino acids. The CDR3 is CASSEGGAKNIQYF. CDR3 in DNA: TGTGCCAGCAGTGAGGGGGGAGCCAAAAACATTCAGTACTTC.

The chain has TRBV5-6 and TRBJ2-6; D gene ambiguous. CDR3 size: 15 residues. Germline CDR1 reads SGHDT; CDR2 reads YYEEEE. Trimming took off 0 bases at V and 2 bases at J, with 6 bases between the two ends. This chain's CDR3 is CASSLEQAGANVLTF. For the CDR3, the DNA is TGTGCCAGCAGCTTGGAACAAGCTGGGGCCAACGTCCTGACTTTC.

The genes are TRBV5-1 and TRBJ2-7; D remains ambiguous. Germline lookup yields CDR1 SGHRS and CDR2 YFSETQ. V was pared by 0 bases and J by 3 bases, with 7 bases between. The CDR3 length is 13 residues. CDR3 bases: TGCGCCAGCAGCTTGGGGCCGGACTACGAGCAGTACTTC. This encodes CASSLGPDYEQYF.

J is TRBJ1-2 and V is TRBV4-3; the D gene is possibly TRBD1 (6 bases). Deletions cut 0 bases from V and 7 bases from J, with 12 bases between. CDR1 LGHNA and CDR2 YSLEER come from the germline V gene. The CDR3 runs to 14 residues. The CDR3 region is CASSQDPGAGGYTF. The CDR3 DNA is TGCGCCAGCAGCCAAGATCCGGGGGCGGGTGGCTACACCTTC.

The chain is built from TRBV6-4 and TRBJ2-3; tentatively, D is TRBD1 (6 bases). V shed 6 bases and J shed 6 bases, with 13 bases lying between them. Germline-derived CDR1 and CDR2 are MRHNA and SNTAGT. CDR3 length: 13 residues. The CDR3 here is CASSLNQGDTQYF. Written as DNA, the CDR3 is TGTGCCAGCAGCCTGAATCAGGGGGATACGCAGTATTTT.

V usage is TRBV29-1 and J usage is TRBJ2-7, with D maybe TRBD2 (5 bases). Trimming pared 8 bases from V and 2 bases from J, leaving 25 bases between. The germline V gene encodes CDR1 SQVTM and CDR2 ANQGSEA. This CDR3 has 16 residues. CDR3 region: CSINRVSGSNTYEQYF. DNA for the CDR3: TGCAGCATAAATAGGGTTTCGGGGTCGAACACCTACGAGCAGTACTTC.

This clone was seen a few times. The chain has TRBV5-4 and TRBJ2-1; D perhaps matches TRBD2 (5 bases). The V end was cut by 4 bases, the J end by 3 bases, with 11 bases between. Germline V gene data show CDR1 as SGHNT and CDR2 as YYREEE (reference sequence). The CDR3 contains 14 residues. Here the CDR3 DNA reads TGTGCCAGCAGCCCGCAACTAGTCTACAATGAGCAGTTCTTC. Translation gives CASSPQLVYNEQFF.

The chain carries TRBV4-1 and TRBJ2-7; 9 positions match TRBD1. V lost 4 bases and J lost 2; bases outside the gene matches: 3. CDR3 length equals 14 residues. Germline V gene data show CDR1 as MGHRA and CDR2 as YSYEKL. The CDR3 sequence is CASSPGQGTYEQYF. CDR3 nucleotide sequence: TGCGCCAGCAGCCCCGGACAGGGGACCTACGAGCAGTACTTC.

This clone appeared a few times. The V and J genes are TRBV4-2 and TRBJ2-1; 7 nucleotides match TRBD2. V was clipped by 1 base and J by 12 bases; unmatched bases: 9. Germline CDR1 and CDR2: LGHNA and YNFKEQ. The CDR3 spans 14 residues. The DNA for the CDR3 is TGTGCCAGCAGCCAAGCGGGAGGCAATGGCGGGCAGTTCTTC. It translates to CASSQAGGNGGQFF.

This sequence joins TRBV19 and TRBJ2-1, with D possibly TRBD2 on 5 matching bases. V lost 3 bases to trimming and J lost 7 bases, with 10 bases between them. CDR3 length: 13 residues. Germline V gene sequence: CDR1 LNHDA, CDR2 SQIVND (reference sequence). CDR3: CASSITGFNEQFF. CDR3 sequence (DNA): TGTGCCAGTAGTATTACGGGGTTTAATGAGCAGTTCTTC. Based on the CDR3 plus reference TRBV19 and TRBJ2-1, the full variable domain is DGGITQSPKYLFRKEGQNVTLSCEQNLNHDAMYWYRQDPGQGLRLIYYSQIVNDFQKGDIAEGYSVSREKKESFPLTVTSAQKNPTAFYLCASSITGFNEQFFGPGTRLTVL.

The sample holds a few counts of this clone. The CDR3 loop reads CAWKAQRGGTDTQYF. The DNA for the CDR3 is TGTGCCTGGAAGGCTCAAAGGGGCGGCACAGATACGCAGTATTTT. The genes are TRBV30 and TRBJ2-3, with D tentatively TRBD1 (5 bases). In germline, CDR1 is GTSNPN, CDR2 SVGIG (reference sequence). V was shortened by 4 bases and J by 1 base, with 15 bases between the two germline ends. This CDR3 spans 15 amino acids. The full variable domain, completed using reference TRBV30 and TRBJ2-3, is SQTIHQWPATLVQPVGSPLSLECTVEGTSNPNLYWYRQAAGRGLQLLFYSVGIGQISSEVPQNLSASRPQDRQFILSSKKLLLSDSGFYLCAWKAQRGGTDTQYFGPGTRLTVL.